The T cell receptor beta chain described here comes from a study of identical twins. The cDNA had a unique molecular identifier and a template-switch universal primer site. TCRdb analysed the 5' RACE reads with MiXCR anew, one entry per CDR3 protein. The data contain some 590,000 distinct CDR3 sequences, nearly 10% of them singletons. CDR3 size: 16 residues. From germline, CDR1 is ENHRY and CDR2 SYGVKD. With V trimmed by 3 bases and J by 5 bases, 10 bases remained unmatched. These data are also associated with another study on yellow fever vaccine responses in identical twins. This second report adds: It has been reported that, in twins, the vaccine T cell response seemed partly convergent and partly personalized.

Sequencing was done on a sample of PBMCs. This sequence joins TRBV10-3 and TRBJ2-5; TRBD2 matches 9 bases. This sequence originates from a woman under 30 in good health. As DNA, the CDR3 is TGTGCCATCAGTGATTTCGGACTAGCGCCTGATGAGACCCAGTACTTC. It translates to CAISDFGLAPDETQYF.